The T cell receptor (beta chain) under discussion was sequenced for a study of vaccination and CD4 T cells after COVID-19. In the study overall: Each of the control cultures got a CEFX pool, an HIV-1 Nef pool, or no peptide.

The treatment denotes: roughly ten-day PBMC culture with coronavirus spike peptide pools or control peptides (ViraFEST assay). Comments on this clonotype: No antigen is known for it.

An Oncomine TCR Beta short-read assay was used to sequence the DNA from cultured CD4+ T cells. TCRdb processed the PCR reads anew with MiXCR; each CDR3 protein has one entry. The sample gives some 19,000 distinct CDR3 sequences, about 59% of which show up once; 20% to 25% is in the top ten. Trimming stripped 1 base from V and 4 bases from J, with 11 bases between. CDR1 is SGHTA, CDR2 FQGNSA, per germline. The CDR3 consists of 14 residues. The sequences come from CD4+ T cells from blood, cultured in vitro, collected before SARS-CoV-2 vaccination. The V call is TRBV7-2, the J call TRBJ2-7; D call uncertain. The receptor was isolated from a human donor who received a COVID-19 vaccine. The CDR3 here is CASSLGGGEYEQYF. For the CDR3, the DNA is TGTGCCAGCAGCTTAGGGGGTGGAGAGTACGAGCAGTACTTC. The entire variable domain, with the rest obtained from reference TRBV7-2 and TRBJ2-7, is as follows: GAGVSQSPSNKVTEKGKDVELRCDPISGHTALYWYRQSLGQGLEFLIYFQGNSAPDKSGLPSDRFSAERTGGSVSTLTIQRTQQEDSAVYLCASSLGGGEYEQYFGPGTRLTVT.